The 20 T cell receptor beta chains listed next were all sequenced from one sample in a study of cytomegalovirus exposure and HLA in healthy donors. Measured with immunoSEQ multiplex PCR; TCRdb has only the in-frame clones, and not every one. The table has 95,000 to 150,000 clones, 89% seen once; the top ten hold 2% to 2.5%. Sequenced input: PBMCs. The receptors here all came from a woman in her late teens or twenties in good health and CMV-seronegative.

The V gene is TRBV7-3, the J gene TRBJ1-2; 11 bases align to TRBD1. This CDR3 region has 15 residues. J was trimmed by 3 bases and V by 5 bases; bases with no gene match: 5. Germline V gives CDR1 SGHTA, CDR2 FQGTGA. CDR3 in amino acids: CASSVGQGAYYGYTF. CDR3 DNA sequence: TGTGCCAGCAGCGTTGGACAGGGGGCCTACTATGGCTACACCTTC.

The CDR3 loop reads CASSPDRVNGNTIYF. The CDR3 coding sequence is TGTGCCAGCTCACCGGACAGGGTCAACGGAAACACCATATATTTT. The V and J genes are TRBV18 and TRBJ1-3; 8 positions match TRBD1. Unmatched junction bases numbered 5, after V lost 3 bases and J lost 4 bases. Germline V gene sequence: CDR1 KGHSH, CDR2 LQKENI. The CDR3 is made up of 15 amino acids.

The V call is TRBV10-2, the J call TRBJ2-5; a weak D match, TRBD2 (6 bases). This CDR3 contains 13 residues. Germline CDR1 reads WSHSY; CDR2 reads SAAADI. V lost 8 bases and J lost 2, with 12 bases in between. In DNA, the CDR3 is TGCGCCAGCCGGGAGTTTCGGCAAGAGACCCAGTACTTC. Its translation: CASREFRQETQYF.

The CDR3 sequence is CASSRTSGQETQYF. The DNA of the CDR3 is TGTGCCAGCAGTCGAACTAGCGGCCAAGAGACCCAGTACTTC. The rearrangement links TRBV4-2 to TRBJ2-5; 8 nucleotides agree with TRBD2. With 6 bases clipped from V and 1 base from J, the junction kept 4 bases outside the gene matches. The CDR3 is 14 amino acids. CDR1 LGHNA and CDR2 YNFKEQ come from the germline V gene.

J is TRBJ2-1 and V is TRBV7-6, with D unresolved. Germline values: CDR1 SGHVS, CDR2 FNYEAQ. The CDR3 is made up of 14 amino acids. V was trimmed by 0 bases and J by 4 bases, leaving 7 bases between them. The CDR3 region has the DNA TGTGCCAGCAGCTTAGCCACACCATACAATGAGCAGTTCTTC. As protein: CASSLATPYNEQFF.

The rearrangement joins TRBV9 to TRBJ1-1; 8 bases match TRBD1. The CDR3 totals 15 residues. V shed 4 bases, J shed 1 base, and the junction held 6 bases outside the gene matches. Germline values: CDR1 SGDLS, CDR2 YYNGEE. As DNA, the CDR3 is TGTGCCAGCAGCCCTCAGGGGGCGAAGAACACTGAAGCTTTCTTT. Protein product: CASSPQGAKNTEAFF.

This chain links TRBV4-2 with TRBJ2-1; 7 bases are shared with TRBD2. The CDR3 is 15 amino acids. With V trimmed by 5 bases and J by 0 bases, 4 bases remained unmatched. Germline CDR1 is LGHNA and CDR2 is YNFKEQ. CDR3 amino acids: CASSTRTSSYNEQFF. The CDR3 DNA follows: TGTGCCAGCAGCACACGGACTAGCTCCTACAATGAGCAGTTCTTC.

The gene calls are TRBV9 and TRBJ2-3; 8 bases agree with TRBD2. The CDR3 has 16 residues. With 1 base clipped from V and 5 bases from J, the junction kept 9 bases outside the gene matches. From germline, CDR1 is SGDLS and CDR2 YYNGEE. As DNA, the CDR3 is TGTGCCAGCAGCGTATTCGGCGGGAGGTCGGGAGATACGCAGTATTTT. Translation: CASSVFGGRSGDTQYF.

A single count supports this clone. The genes are TRBV6-6 and TRBJ2-5; D remains unclear. This CDR3 region has 15 residues. Trimming removed 0 bases at V and 5 bases at J, with 13 bases between. Germline CDR1 MNHNY, CDR2 SVGAGI (reference sequence). The CDR3, as DNA: TGTGCCAGCAGTTACTCGATATCCCGCCAGGAGACCCAGTACTTC. Translated: CASSYSISRQETQYF.

The CDR3 bases are TGTGCCAGCAGACGGGACAATCAGCCCCAGCATTTT. Protein: CASRRDNQPQHF. This sequence joins TRBV6-1 and TRBJ1-5; D remains ambiguous. The CDR3 has 12 residues. Trimming removed 6 bases from V and 3 bases from J, with 6 bases in between. From germline, CDR1 is MNHNS and CDR2 SASEGT.

The V gene is TRBV12-2, the J gene TRBJ1-5; the listed D gene, TRBD1, was not tested against the DNA. TRBV12-2 is a listed pseudogene. The CDR3 length is 16 residues. Here the CDR3 reads CASRSGTGGAGQPQHF. The CDR3, as DNA: TGTGCAAGTCGCTCCGGGACAGGGGGCGCGGGCCAGCCCCAGCATTTT.

The rearrangement uses TRBV7-2 and TRBJ1-2, with a weak D call TRBD1 (6 bases). Trimming pared 5 bases from V and 3 bases from J, leaving 16 bases between. This CDR3 has 15 residues. Germline CDR1 SGHTA, CDR2 FQGNSA. CDR3 nucleotide sequence: TGTGCCAGCAGCGCCGCCGGGGGGCAATACTATGGCTACACCTTC. It yields the protein CASSAAGGQYYGYTF. The full variable domain, with the rest looked up from reference TRBV7-2 and TRBJ1-2, is GAGVSQSPSNKVTEKGKDVELRCDPISGHTALYWYRQSLGQGLEFLIYFQGNSAPDKSGLPSDRFSAERTGGSVSTLTIQRTQQEDSAVYLCASSAAGGQYYGYTFGSGTRLTVV.

The rearrangement uses TRBV5-6 and TRBJ2-1; TRBD1 aligns across 10 bases. Germline CDR1 and CDR2: SGHDT and YYEEEE. Germline trimming cut 9 bases from V and 2 bases from J; bases unmatched to any gene: 11. This CDR3 spans 16 amino acids. The CDR3 sequence: CATERPGTGAYNEQFF. CDR3 DNA: TGTGCCACCGAACGCCCCGGGACAGGGGCCTACAATGAGCAGTTCTTC.

The chain employs TRBV29-1 and TRBJ2-3, with 13 bases fitting TRBD2. Germline CDR1 is SQVTM and CDR2 is ANQGSEA. The CDR3 runs to 17 residues. V lost 5 bases, J lost 2 bases, and 10 bases stayed unmatched. The CDR3 reads CSVKRTSGSAHTDTQYF. Here the CDR3 DNA reads TGCAGCGTTAAGCGGACTAGCGGGAGTGCCCACACAGATACGCAGTATTTT.

The J gene is TRBJ2-7, the V gene TRBV9; 7 bases fit TRBD2. Losses at the gene ends were 3 bases for V and 3 bases for J; bases not matched to a gene: 24. CDR1 is SGDLS and CDR2 is YYNGEE in the germline V gene. There are 20 residues in the CDR3. CDR3 in amino acids: CASSALRVGEGQVNYYEQYF. The CDR3 DNA follows: TGTGCCAGCAGCGCCCTCAGGGTGGGGGAGGGCCAAGTAAATTACTACGAGCAGTACTTC.

The chain couples TRBV5-5 to TRBJ1-2, with TRBD1 matching over 7 bases. Trimming cost V 6 bases and J 2 bases; bases outside gene matches: 13. Germline assignment: CDR1 SGHKS and CDR2 YYEKEE (reference sequence). CDR3 length: 16 amino acids. CDR3 sequence: CASTSLTGTVNYGYTF. Here the CDR3 DNA reads TGTGCCAGCACCTCACTAACCGGGACAGTAAACTATGGCTACACCTTC.

The CDR3 DNA reads as TGTGCCAGCAGCCGAACTAGCGGGAGGGCAGATACGCAGTATTTT. Protein: CASSRTSGRADTQYF. This sequence joins TRBV14 and TRBJ2-3, with TRBD2 matching 13 bases. V was pared by 4 bases and J by 4 bases, with 2 bases of the junction left unmatched. Germline CDR1 and CDR2: SGHDN and FVKESK. There are 15 residues in the CDR3.

V usage is TRBV28 and J usage is TRBJ1-2; D gene uncertain. V was trimmed by 7 bases and J by 4 bases, leaving 7 bases between them. CDR1 is MDHEN and CDR2 is SYDVKM in the germline V gene. The CDR3 length is 11 residues. CDR3 coding DNA: TGTGCCAGCACAAACGGCTATGGCTACACCTTC. It codes for CASTNGYGYTF.

The chain uses TRBV5-6 and TRBJ1-1; D call uncertain. The germline V gene has CDR1 SGHDT and CDR2 YYEEEE. V lost 3 bases and J 1 base, leaving 10 bases between the germline ends. The CDR3 extends over 14 amino acids. CDR3 loop: CASSYPTKNTEAFF. The CDR3 coding sequence is TGTGCCAGCAGCTACCCTACGAAGAACACTGAAGCTTTCTTT.

The chain carries TRBV7-9 and TRBJ2-3, with 10 bases fitting TRBD1. The ends lost 2 bases at V and 0 bases at J; junction bases unmatched: 8. There are 18 residues in the CDR3. Germline-derived CDR1 and CDR2 are SEHNR and FQNEAQ (reference sequence). CDR3 region: CASSLTTRDRGSTDTQYF. The CDR3 coding sequence is TGTGCCAGCAGCTTAACGACGCGGGACAGGGGAAGCACAGATACGCAGTATTTT.